Presented here are 3 T cell receptor beta chains from one specimen sequenced in a study of regulatory T cells in long-lasting Graves disease. Libraries of TCR beta came from iRepertoire HTBI primers plus Arm-PCR of CDR3 regions. MiXCR was run by TCRdb on the multiplex PCR reads, yielding one entry per CDR3 protein. Here the sample spans 550,000 or so distinct CDR3 sequences, 12% being singletons. Time point meaning: newly diagnosed GD, antithyroid drugs for less than 3 months. With RNA extracted from PBMCs as input, the TCR library was made. This sample was also put to use in a study of T cells in Graves' hyperthyroidism and ophthalmopathy.

The sequences come from peripheral blood mononuclear cells (PBMCs), collected at new diagnosis, from a patient treated with antithyroid drugs. All receptors derive from a woman aged 30 to 39 with Graves disease.

For this clonotype: A much larger clone lies a single base off, so this may be a read error. This CDR3 fails to terminate in the conserved phenylalanine or tryptophan, so it likely reflects a read error. The chain is built from TRBV7-2 and TRBJ2-7; D is possibly TRBD2 (5 bases). V was clipped by 0 bases and J by 2 bases, with 8 bases between them. The germline CDR1 and CDR2 sequences are SGHTA and FQGNSA. The CDR3 contains 14 residues. This chain's CDR3 is CASSLAGVTYEQYL. In DNA form, the CDR3 reads TGTGCCAGCAGCTTAGCGGGAGTAACCTACGAGCAGTACTTA.

The chain combines TRBV5-1 with TRBJ2-6; 7 positions agree with TRBD2. Germline CDR1 and CDR2: SGHRS and YFSETQ. CDR3 length equals 14 residues. V lost 7 bases, J lost 1 base, and 2 bases stayed unmatched. This CDR3 reads CASGRGSGANVLTF. The DNA of the CDR3 is TGCGCCAGCGGGCGGGGGTCTGGGGCCAACGTCCTGACTTTC.

This clonotype came up many times. The chain has TRBV15 and TRBJ1-1, with D unclear. Germline V CDR1 and CDR2: LNHNV, YYDKDF (reference sequence). The CDR3 runs to 12 residues. The germline V and J ends were trimmed by 0 bases and 10 bases, with 9 bases remaining between them. Here the CDR3 reads CATSRDWAAAFF. The CDR3 nucleotides read TGTGCCACCAGCAGAGATTGGGCTGCAGCTTTCTTT.